There are a few counts of the clone carrying this T cell receptor (beta chain). The same CDR3 is also encoded by other DNA sequences in this sample. The data belong to a study of cytotoxic CD8 clonotypes in ibrutinib-treated CLL. The V and J ends lost 0 bases and 1 base respectively, with 5 bases between them. Germline CDR1 is SGHRS and CDR2 is YFSETQ. This CDR3 spans 14 amino acids. Extraction of roughly 2 micrograms of genomic DNA from cryopreserved PBMCs supplied material for TCR beta libraries. Sequencing was performed with immunoSEQ multiplex PCR; in TCRdb, only in-frame clones are kept and a portion is missing. The profile shows over 100,000 clones, 45% to 65% of them singletons.

The chain is built from TRBV5-1 and TRBJ1-3; a possible D gene is TRBD1 (5 bases). Sequenced material: PBMCs, taken after 24 months of ibrutinib treatment. The sequence was collected from a human donor with chronic lymphocytic leukemia. The CDR3 DNA reads TGCGCCAGCAGCTTGGAGGGGTCTGGAAACACCATATATTTT. As protein: CASSLEGSGNTIYF.